This TCR beta chain comes out of a study of TIL therapy for anti-PD-1-resistant metastatic lung cancer. Study overall: Most patients had lung adenocarcinoma; several tumors were EGFR-mutant, two ALK-rearranged; half smoked currently or formerly.

Time point specified: pre-treatment sample, taken before nivolumab and TIL therapy. Enrollment ran from October 2017 to early 2020. Trimming took 8 bases from V and 4 from J, leaving 15 bases between them. CDR1 LNHNV and CDR2 YYDKDF come from the germline V gene (reference sequence). The CDR3 has 14 amino acids. The libraries were made with immunoSEQ v3. Sequencing used immunoSEQ multiplex PCR; TCRdb keeps in-frame clones, though not all of them. The sample holds 55,000 to 70,000 clones, roughly 84% seen once. The source was blood, collected at baseline. This receptor was taken from a person aged 25-85 years with non-small cell lung cancer. The rearrangement joins TRBV15 to TRBJ1-5; no clear D. The CDR3 spells CATGRVEGNQPQHF. CDR3 DNA sequence: TGTGCCACCGGACGGGTAGAAGGGAATCAGCCCCAGCATTTT.